The next 15 T cell receptor beta chains were all read from a single sample in a study of CD8+ T cells in alopecia areata (dated by TCRdb to 2017 to 2018). The intended sense of this specimen's time point label: 4 weeks on oral tofacitinib. The treatment or condition label corresponds to: oral pan-JAK inhibitor, 5-10 mg twice daily. The method was the immunoSEQ multiplex PCR assay. To provide template for TCR sequencing, every sample had RNA extracted and reverse transcribed into cDNA. TCRdb obtained this table from immuneACCESS and retained in-frame rearrangements with V and J assigned. These tables miss some clones; where compared with another copy, unresolved V genes account for less than half of the shortfall, and the remainder is unexplained. The sample records fewer than 100,000 clones, around 55% of which are singletons. The ten largest clones capture roughly a sixth of the sample. The starting material was CD8+ T cells sorted from blood, obtained at week 4, from a patient treated with tofacitinib. The source of these receptors is a human donor with alopecia areata.

In its sample, this clone was seen once. The gene calls are TRBV30 and TRBJ2-5, with 7 bases aligning to TRBD2. The CDR3 runs 14 residues. Germline V gives CDR1 GTSNPN, CDR2 SVGIG (reference sequence). The V gene end was trimmed by 4 bases and the J gene end by 6 bases; junction bases not matched to a gene: 11. The chain's CDR3 is CAWTGGLLGQTQYF. The CDR3 nucleotides read TGTGCCTGGACGGGGGGACTCCTGGGACAGACCCAGTACTTC.

This clone was recorded once. This chain links TRBV7-2 with TRBJ2-1, with D unclear. Germline V lookup: CDR1 SGHTA, CDR2 FQGNSA. CDR3 length: 14 amino acids. Between the trimmed V and J ends, which lost 4 bases and 2 bases, there was a span of 9 bases. CDR3: CASSYPGPYNEQFF. The CDR3 DNA reads TGTGCCAGCAGCTATCCCGGACCCTACAATGAGCAGTTCTTC.

The chain joins TRBV7-9 to TRBJ2-1; D not resolved. Germline V gene sequence: CDR1 SEHNR, CDR2 FQNEAQ (reference sequence). V gave up 4 bases and J gave up 10 bases, with 14 bases separating them. The CDR3 is made up of 13 amino acids. The CDR3 DNA reads as TGTGCCAGCAGCTCTTTCGTGGAAAGGGAGCAGTTCTTC. It encodes CASSSFVEREQFF.

The J gene is TRBJ2-1, the V gene TRBV6-4; D perhaps matches TRBD2 (5 bases). Germline CDR1 reads MRHNA; CDR2 reads SNTAGT. V dropped 5 bases and J dropped 0 bases, with 14 bases sitting between them. This CDR3 spans 16 amino acids. Here the CDR3 reads CASSFEAGHSYNEQFF. CDR3 in DNA: TGTGCCAGCAGTTTTGAGGCGGGCCACTCCTACAATGAGCAGTTCTTC.

In its sample, this clone was seen once. This chain joins TRBV4-1 and TRBJ2-1, with D perhaps matching TRBD1 or TRBD2 (5 bases each). This CDR3 is built from 15 residues. Trimming removed 2 bases at V and 2 bases at J, with 10 bases between. CDR1 MGHRA and CDR2 YSYEKL come from the germline V gene. CDR3 amino acids: CASSQFRDPYNEQFF. In DNA form, the CDR3 reads TGCGCCAGCAGCCAATTCAGGGACCCCTACAATGAGCAGTTCTTC.

The chain uses TRBV2 and TRBJ2-2, with D tentatively TRBD2 (5 bases). Trimming cost V 9 bases and J 0 bases, with 5 bases left between them. The CDR3 length is 12 residues. Germline CDR1 and CDR2: SNHLY and FYNNEI. The CDR3 region is CARLANTGELFF. In nucleotides, the CDR3 is TGTGCCAGACTAGCGAACACCGGGGAGCTGTTTTTT. Based on the CDR3 plus reference TRBV2 and TRBJ2-2, the full variable domain is EPEVTQTPSHQVTQMGQEVILRCVPISNHLYFYWYRQILGQKVEFLVSFYNNEISEKSEIFDDQFSVERPDGSNFTLKIRSTKLEDSAMYFCARLANTGELFFGEGSRLTVL.

This clone was seen only a few times. The gene calls are TRBV7-2 and TRBJ1-1, with no clear D. There are 12 residues in the CDR3. CDR1 is SGHTA, CDR2 FQGNSA, per germline. Trimming stripped 3 bases from V and 4 bases from J, with 6 bases between. CDR3 coding DNA: TGTGCCAGCAGCTTTGTCGTCACTGAAGCTTTCTTT. It encodes CASSFVVTEAFF.

V is TRBV30 and J is TRBJ2-1; D unclear. This CDR3 is 15 amino acids long. Germline lookup yields CDR1 GTSNPN and CDR2 SVGIG (reference sequence). V lost 0 bases to trimming and J lost 0 bases, with 9 bases between them. CDR3 loop: CAWSVLVGSYNEQFF. For the CDR3, the DNA is TGTGCCTGGAGTGTTCTAGTAGGCTCCTACAATGAGCAGTTCTTC.

This clone was detected only a few times. The V call is TRBV30, the J call TRBJ1-3; D possibly corresponds to TRBD1 (5 bases). The CDR3 is 14 residues long. Per the germline V gene, CDR1 is GTSNPN and CDR2 is SVGIG (reference sequence). Trimming cost V 0 bases and J 4 bases, with 10 bases left between them. This chain's CDR3 is CAWSVGTRGNTIYF. The DNA for the CDR3 is TGTGCCTGGAGTGTTGGGACGAGGGGAAACACCATATATTTT.

The V and J genes are TRBV7-9 and TRBJ2-1; TRBD2 agrees at 14 bases. Germline values: CDR1 SEHNR, CDR2 FQNEAQ (reference sequence). V was clipped by 5 bases and J by 6 bases; unmatched bases: 9. There are 17 residues in the CDR3. The chain's CDR3 is CASSPEPGTSGSNEQFF. In nucleotides, the CDR3 is TGTGCCAGCAGCCCCGAGCCCGGGACTAGCGGGAGCAATGAGCAGTTCTTC.

This clone was detected only a few times. Distinct nucleotide sequences in the sample also encode this CDR3. The chain combines TRBV27 with TRBJ2-7, with TRBD2 identical over 9 bases. The germline V gene has CDR1 MNHEY and CDR2 SMNVEV (reference sequence). After removal of 4 bases from V and 1 base from J, the junction contained 2 bases not matched to a gene. The CDR3 totals 14 residues. The CDR3 sequence: CASSSGLASYEQYF. The CDR3 DNA reads as TGTGCCAGCAGTTCCGGACTAGCGTCCTACGAGCAGTACTTC.

The chain recombines TRBV28 with TRBJ2-7; the D gene is possibly TRBD1 (5 bases). There are 14 residues in the CDR3. Germline V lookup: CDR1 MDHEN, CDR2 SYDVKM. V lost 8 bases and J 0 bases, leaving 14 bases between the germline ends. In nucleotides, the CDR3 is TGTGCCAGCCTTGCACTGGGGCCCTCCTACGAGCAGTACTTC. As protein: CASLALGPSYEQYF.

The chain links TRBV4-2 to TRBJ2-7; D perhaps matches TRBD1 (5 bases). The CDR3 covers 12 residues. CDR1 is LGHNA, CDR2 YNFKEQ, per germline. Trimming took 2 bases from V and 3 from J, leaving 5 bases between them. The DNA of the CDR3 is TGTGCCAGCAGCCAAACAGGCTACGAGCAGTACTTC. Translating gives CASSQTGYEQYF.

This clone appeared a few times. The chain recombines TRBV2 with TRBJ2-1; possibly TRBD2 for D (5 bases). Germline CDR1 SNHLY, CDR2 FYNNEI. The V and J ends lost 10 bases and 3 bases respectively, with 13 bases between them. This CDR3 is built from 13 residues. CDR3 sequence: CATSPSRYNEQFF. The CDR3 DNA is TGTGCCACCTCGCCTAGCCGCTACAATGAGCAGTTCTTC. Filled out from reference TRBV2 and TRBJ2-1, the complete variable domain reads EPEVTQTPSHQVTQMGQEVILRCVPISNHLYFYWYRQILGQKVEFLVSFYNNEISEKSEIFDDQFSVERPDGSNFTLKIRSTKLEDSAMYFCATSPSRYNEQFFGPGTRLTVL.

The J gene is TRBJ2-1, the V gene TRBV2; maybe TRBD2 (6 bases). The germline V and J ends were trimmed by 2 bases and 4 bases, with 12 bases remaining between them. The germline V gene encodes CDR1 SNHLY and CDR2 FYNNEI. CDR3 size: 15 residues. In DNA form, the CDR3 reads TGTGCCAGCAGTGAAAGGTGGGGGGTTTACAATGAGCAGTTCTTC. It is translated as CASSERWGVYNEQFF.